This T cell receptor beta chain was identified during a study of radiation and T cells in renal cell carcinoma. Study-level points and caveats: Without pretreatment biopsies, baseline tumor clonotype presence was undetermined. In blood, top tumor clones expanded by 2 weeks, shrinking by 4.

The CDR3 contains 16 residues. The germline V gene has CDR1 MNHNY and CDR2 SVGAGI (reference sequence). The germline V and J ends were trimmed by 4 bases and 1 base, with 17 bases remaining between them. About this clone: No antigen is known for it.

Clones were read by immunoSEQ multiplex PCR, and TCRdb kept only the in-frame ones, dropping some. The sample has tens of thousands of clones; around 85% are singletons. The time point: blood 2 weeks post-SBRT. As to treatment: 15 Gy SBRT to primary tumor, nephrectomy 4 weeks later. Radiation-treated patients gave blood at baseline, week 2 and week 4. The patient's renal cell carcinoma had clear cell pathology. This sequence was found in a woman in her forties or fifties with renal cell carcinoma. Material: blood, obtained from a patient whose treatment included radiotherapy and nephrectomy. The chain links TRBV6-6 to TRBJ2-7; either TRBD1 or TRBD2 may fit D (7 bases each). The chain's CDR3 is CASSSHPGGGSYEQYF. CDR3 DNA sequence: TGTGCCAGCAGTTCCCACCCAGGGGGAGGGTCCTACGAGCAGTACTTC.